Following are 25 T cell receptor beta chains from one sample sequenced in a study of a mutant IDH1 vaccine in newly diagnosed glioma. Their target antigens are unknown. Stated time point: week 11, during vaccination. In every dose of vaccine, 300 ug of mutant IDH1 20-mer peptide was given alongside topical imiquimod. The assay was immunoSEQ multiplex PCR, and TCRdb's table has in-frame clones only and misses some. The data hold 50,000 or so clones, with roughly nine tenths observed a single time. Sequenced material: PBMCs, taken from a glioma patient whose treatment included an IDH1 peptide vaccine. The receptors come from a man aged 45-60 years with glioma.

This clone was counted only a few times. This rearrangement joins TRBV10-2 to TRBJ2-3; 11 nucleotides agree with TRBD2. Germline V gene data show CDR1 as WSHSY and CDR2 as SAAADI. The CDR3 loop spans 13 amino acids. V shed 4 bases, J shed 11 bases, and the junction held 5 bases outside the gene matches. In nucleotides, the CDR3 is TGCGCCAGCAGTGTCGGGCTAGCGGGGGGGCAGTATTTT. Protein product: CASSVGLAGGQYF.

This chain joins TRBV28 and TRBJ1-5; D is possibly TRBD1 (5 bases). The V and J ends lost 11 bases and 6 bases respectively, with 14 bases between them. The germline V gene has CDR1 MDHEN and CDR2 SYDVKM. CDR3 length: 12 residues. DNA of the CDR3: TGTGCCGGGGAACGAAGGGGTCAGCCCCAGCATTTT. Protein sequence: CAGERRGQPQHF.

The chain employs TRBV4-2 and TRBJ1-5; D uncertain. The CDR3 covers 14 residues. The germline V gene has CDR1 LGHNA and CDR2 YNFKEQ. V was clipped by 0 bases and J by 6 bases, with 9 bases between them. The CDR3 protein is CASSQDVEGQPQHF. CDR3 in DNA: TGTGCCAGCAGCCAAGATGTGGAGGGTCAGCCCCAGCATTTT.

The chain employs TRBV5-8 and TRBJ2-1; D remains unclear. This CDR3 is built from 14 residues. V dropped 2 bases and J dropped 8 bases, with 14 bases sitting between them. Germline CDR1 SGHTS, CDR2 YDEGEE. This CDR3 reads CASSLRNPLDEQFF. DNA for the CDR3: TGTGCCAGCAGCTTAAGAAACCCCTTAGATGAGCAGTTCTTC.

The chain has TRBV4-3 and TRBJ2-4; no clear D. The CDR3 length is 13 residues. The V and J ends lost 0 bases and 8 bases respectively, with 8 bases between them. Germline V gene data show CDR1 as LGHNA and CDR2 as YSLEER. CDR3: CASSQELNHIQYF. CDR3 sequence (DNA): TGCGCCAGCAGCCAAGAGCTGAACCACATTCAGTACTTC.

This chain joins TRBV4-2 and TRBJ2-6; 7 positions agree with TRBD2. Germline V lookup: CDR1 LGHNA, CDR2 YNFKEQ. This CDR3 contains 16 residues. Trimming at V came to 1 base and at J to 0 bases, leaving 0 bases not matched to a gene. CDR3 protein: CASSQASGSGANVLTF. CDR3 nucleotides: TGTGCCAGCAGCCAAGCTAGCGGCTCTGGGGCCAACGTCCTGACTTTC.

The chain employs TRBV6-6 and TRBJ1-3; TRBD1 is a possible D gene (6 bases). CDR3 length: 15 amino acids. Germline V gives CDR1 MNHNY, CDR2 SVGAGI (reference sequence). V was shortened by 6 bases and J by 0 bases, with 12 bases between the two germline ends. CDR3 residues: CASSGQLGSGNTIYF. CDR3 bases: TGTGCCAGCAGCGGACAGTTAGGCTCTGGAAACACCATATATTTT.

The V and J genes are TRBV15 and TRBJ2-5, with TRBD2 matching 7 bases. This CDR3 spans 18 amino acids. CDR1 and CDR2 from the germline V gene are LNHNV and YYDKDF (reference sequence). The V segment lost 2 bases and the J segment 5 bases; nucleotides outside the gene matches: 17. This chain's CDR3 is CATSRSLGGMSMQETQYF. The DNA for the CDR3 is TGTGCCACCAGCAGATCCCTGGGGGGGATGAGTATGCAGGAGACCCAGTACTTC.

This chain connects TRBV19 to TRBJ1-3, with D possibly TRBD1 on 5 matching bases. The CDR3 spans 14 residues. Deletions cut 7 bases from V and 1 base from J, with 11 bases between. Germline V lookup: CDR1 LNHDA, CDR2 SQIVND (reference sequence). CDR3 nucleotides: TGTGCCAGTAAGCTCAGGGTATCTGGAAACACCATATATTTT. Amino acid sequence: CASKLRVSGNTIYF. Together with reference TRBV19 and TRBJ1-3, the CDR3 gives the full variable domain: DGGITQSPKYLFRKEGQNVTLSCEQNLNHDAMYWYRQDPGQGLRLIYYSQIVNDFQKGDIAEGYSVSREKKESFPLTVTSAQKNPTAFYLCASKLRVSGNTIYFGEGSWLTVV.

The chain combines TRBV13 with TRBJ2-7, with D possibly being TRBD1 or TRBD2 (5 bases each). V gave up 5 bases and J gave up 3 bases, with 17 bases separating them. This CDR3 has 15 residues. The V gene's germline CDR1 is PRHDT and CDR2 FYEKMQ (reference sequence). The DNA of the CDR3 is TGTGCCAGCAGCATCTTGGGGGAAAAGGTCTACGAGCAGTACTTC. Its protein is CASSILGEKVYEQYF.

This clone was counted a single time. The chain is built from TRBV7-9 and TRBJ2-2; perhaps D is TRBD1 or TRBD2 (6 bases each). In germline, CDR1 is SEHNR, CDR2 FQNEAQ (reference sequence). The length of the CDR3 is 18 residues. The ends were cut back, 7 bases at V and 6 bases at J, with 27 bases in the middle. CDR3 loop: CASIPIAGQGIKAGELFF. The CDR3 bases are TGTGCCAGCATCCCCATCGCGGGGCAGGGGATTAAAGCCGGGGAGCTGTTTTTT.

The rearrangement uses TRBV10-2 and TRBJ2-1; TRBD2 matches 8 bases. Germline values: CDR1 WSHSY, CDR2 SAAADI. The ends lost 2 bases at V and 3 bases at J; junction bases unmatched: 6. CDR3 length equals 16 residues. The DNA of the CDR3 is TGCGCCAGCAGTGAGAGCGGGGGCGATCACTACAATGAGCAGTTCTTC. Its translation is CASSESGGDHYNEQFF.

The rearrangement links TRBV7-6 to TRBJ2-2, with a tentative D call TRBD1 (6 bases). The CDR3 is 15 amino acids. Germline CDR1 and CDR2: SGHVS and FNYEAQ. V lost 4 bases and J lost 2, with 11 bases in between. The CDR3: CASSYWTANTGELFF. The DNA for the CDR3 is TGTGCCAGCAGCTATTGGACAGCAAACACCGGGGAGCTGTTTTTT.

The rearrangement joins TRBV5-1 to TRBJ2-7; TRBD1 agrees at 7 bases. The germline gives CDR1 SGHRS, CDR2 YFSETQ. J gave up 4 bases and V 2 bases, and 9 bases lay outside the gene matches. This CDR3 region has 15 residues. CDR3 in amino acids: CASSFRQGVIYEQYF. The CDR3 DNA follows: TGCGCCAGCAGCTTCCGACAGGGAGTAATTTACGAGCAGTACTTC.

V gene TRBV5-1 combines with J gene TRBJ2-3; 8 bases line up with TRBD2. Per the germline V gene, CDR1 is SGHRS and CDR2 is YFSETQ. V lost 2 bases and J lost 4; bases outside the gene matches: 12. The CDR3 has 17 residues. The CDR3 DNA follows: TGCGCCAGCAGCTTTGGCGGGGGGTGGAGTGGAGCAGATACGCAGTATTTT. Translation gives CASSFGGGWSGADTQYF.

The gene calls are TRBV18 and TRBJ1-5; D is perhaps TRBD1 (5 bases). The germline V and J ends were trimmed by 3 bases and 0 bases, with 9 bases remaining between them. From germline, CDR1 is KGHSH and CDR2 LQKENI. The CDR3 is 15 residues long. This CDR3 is CASSPGRNSNQPQHF. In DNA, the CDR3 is TGTGCCAGCTCACCGGGACGCAATAGCAATCAGCCCCAGCATTTT.

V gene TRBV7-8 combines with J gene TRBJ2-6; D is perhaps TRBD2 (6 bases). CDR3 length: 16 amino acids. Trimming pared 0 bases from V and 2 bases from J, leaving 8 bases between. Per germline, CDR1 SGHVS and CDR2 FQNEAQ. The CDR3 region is CASSLAGGTGANVLTF. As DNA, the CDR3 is TGTGCCAGCAGCTTAGCGGGAGGCACTGGGGCCAACGTCCTGACTTTC.

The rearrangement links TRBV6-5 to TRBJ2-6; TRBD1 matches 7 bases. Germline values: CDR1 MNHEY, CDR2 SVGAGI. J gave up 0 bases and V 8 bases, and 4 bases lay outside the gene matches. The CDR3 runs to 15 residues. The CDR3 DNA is TGTGCCAGCTCGGGACAGAGCTCTGGGGCCAACGTCCTGACTTTC. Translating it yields CASSGQSSGANVLTF.

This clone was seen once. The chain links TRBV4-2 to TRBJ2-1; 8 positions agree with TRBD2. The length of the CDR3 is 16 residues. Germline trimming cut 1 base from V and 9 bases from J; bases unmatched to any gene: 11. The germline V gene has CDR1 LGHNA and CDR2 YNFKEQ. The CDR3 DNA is TGTGCCAGCAGCCAAGCGCCAGCGGGAGCGTTCCGTGAGCAGTTCTTC. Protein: CASSQAPAGAFREQFF.

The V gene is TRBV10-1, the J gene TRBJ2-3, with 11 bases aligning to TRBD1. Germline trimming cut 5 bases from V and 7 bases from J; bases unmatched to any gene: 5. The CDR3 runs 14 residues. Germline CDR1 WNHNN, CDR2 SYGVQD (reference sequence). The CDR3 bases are TGCGCCAGCAGTCCGGACAGGGGGCGGAATACGCAGTATTTT. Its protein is CASSPDRGRNTQYF.

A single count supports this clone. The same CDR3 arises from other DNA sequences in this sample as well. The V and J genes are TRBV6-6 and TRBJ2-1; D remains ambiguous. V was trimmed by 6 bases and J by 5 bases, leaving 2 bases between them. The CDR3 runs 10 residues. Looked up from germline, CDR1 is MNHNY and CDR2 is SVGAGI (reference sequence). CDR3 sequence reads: CASRDNEQFF. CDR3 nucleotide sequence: TGTGCCAGCAGAGACAATGAGCAGTTCTTC.

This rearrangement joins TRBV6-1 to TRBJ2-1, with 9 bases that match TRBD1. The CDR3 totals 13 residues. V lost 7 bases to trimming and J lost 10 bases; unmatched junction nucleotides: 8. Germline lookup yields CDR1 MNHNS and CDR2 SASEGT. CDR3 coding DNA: TGTGCCAGCACGATACAGGGGGCAGGGGAGCAGTTCTTC. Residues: CASTIQGAGEQFF.

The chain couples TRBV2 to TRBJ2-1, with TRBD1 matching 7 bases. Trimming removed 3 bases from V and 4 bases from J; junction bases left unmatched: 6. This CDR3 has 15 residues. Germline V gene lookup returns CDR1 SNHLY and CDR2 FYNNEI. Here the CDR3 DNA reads TGTGCCAGCAGTGACCAGGGGGTCCTGTACAATGAGCAGTTCTTC. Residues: CASSDQGVLYNEQFF.

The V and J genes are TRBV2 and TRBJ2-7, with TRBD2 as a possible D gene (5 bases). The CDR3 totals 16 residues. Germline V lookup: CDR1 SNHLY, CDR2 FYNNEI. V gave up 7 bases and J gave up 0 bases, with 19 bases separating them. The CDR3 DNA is TGTGCCAGCAACCGCGACTGGCGGGCGAACTCCTACGAGCAGTACTTC. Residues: CASNRDWRANSYEQYF.

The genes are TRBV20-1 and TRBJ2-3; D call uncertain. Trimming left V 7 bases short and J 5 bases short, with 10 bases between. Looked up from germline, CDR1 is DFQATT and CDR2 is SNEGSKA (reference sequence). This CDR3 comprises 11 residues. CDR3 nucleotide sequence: TGCAGTGTCCCGCAGCGAGATACGCAGTATTTT. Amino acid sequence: CSVPQRDTQYF.